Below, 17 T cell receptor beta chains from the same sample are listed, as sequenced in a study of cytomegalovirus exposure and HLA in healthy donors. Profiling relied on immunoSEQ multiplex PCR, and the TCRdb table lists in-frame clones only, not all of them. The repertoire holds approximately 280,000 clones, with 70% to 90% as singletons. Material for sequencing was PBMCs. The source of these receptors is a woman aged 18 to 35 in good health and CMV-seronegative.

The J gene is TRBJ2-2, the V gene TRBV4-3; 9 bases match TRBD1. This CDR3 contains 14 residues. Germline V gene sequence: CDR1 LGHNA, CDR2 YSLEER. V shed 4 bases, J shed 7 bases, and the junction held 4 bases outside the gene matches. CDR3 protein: CASSRTGGGGELFF. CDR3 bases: TGCGCCAGCAGCCGAACAGGGGGCGGCGGGGAGCTGTTTTTT.

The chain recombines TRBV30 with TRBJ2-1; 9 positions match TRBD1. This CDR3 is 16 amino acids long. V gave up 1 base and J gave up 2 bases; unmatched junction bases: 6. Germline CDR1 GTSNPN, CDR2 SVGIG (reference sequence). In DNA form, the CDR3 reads TGTGCCTGGAGTGGACAGGGGGTTATGCCCTACAATGAGCAGTTCTTC. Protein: CAWSGQGVMPYNEQFF.

The CDR3 bases are TGCGCCAGCAGCCTCGTCGGACTCTCGAACACCGGGGAGCTGTTTTTT. This encodes CASSLVGLSNTGELFF. V and J are TRBV5-1 and TRBJ2-2; possible D gene TRBD2, 5 bases. Germline V gives CDR1 SGHRS, CDR2 YFSETQ. CDR3 length: 16 amino acids. The V end lost 4 bases, the J end lost 0 bases, and 13 bases lay between the germline ends.

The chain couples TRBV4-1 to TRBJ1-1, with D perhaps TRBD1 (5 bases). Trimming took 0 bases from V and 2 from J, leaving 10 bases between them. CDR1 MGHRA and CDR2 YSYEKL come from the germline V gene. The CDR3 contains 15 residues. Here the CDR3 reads CASSQDLGDNTEAFF. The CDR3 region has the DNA TGCGCCAGCAGCCAAGATTTAGGGGATAACACTGAAGCTTTCTTT.

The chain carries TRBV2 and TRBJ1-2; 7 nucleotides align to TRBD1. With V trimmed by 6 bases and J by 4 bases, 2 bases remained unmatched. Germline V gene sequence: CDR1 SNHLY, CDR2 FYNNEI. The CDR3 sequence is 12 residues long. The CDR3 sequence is CASRGTAYGYTF. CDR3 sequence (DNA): TGTGCCAGCAGGGGGACAGCCTATGGCTACACCTTC. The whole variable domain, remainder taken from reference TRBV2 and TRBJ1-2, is EPEVTQTPSHQVTQMGQEVILRCVPISNHLYFYWYRQILGQKVEFLVSFYNNEISEKSEIFDDQFSVERPDGSNFTLKIRSTKLEDSAMYFCASRGTAYGYTFGSGTRLTVV.

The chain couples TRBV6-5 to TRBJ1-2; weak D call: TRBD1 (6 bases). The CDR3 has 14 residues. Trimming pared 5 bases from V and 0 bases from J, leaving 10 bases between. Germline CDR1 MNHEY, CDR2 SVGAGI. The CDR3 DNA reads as TGTGCCAGCAGTCAGGGGTGGGCTAACTATGGCTACACCTTC. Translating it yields CASSQGWANYGYTF.

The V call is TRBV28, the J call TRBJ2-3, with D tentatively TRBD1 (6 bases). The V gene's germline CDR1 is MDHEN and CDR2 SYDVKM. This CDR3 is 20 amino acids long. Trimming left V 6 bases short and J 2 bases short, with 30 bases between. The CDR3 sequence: CASSHRAGTPLVGPTDTQYF. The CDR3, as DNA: TGTGCCAGCAGCCACAGGGCCGGGACACCCCTTGTCGGACCCACAGATACGCAGTATTTT.

The CDR3 spells CASRSGTGPYEQYF. The CDR3 nucleotides read TGTGCCAGCAGATCCGGGACAGGGCCCTACGAGCAGTACTTC. The chain recombines TRBV6-5 with TRBJ2-7, with 9 bases aligning to TRBD1. This CDR3 region has 14 residues. Germline V gene lookup returns CDR1 MNHEY and CDR2 SVGAGI. The V gene end was trimmed by 6 bases and the J gene end by 2 bases; junction bases not matched to a gene: 5.

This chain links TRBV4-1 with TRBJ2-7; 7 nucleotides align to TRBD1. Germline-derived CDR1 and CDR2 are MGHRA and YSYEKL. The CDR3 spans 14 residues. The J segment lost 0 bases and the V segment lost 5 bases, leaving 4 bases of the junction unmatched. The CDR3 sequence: CASSWDSSSYEQYF. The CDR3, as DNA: TGCGCCAGCAGCTGGGACAGCAGCTCCTACGAGCAGTACTTC.

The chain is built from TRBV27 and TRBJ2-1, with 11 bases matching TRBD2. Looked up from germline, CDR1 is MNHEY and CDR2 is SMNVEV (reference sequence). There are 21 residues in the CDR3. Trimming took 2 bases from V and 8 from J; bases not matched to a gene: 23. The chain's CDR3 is CASSLPPRLRRGLAGGDEQFF. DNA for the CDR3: TGTGCCAGCAGTTTACCACCCCGCCTCCGCCGCGGGCTAGCGGGAGGCGATGAGCAGTTCTTC.

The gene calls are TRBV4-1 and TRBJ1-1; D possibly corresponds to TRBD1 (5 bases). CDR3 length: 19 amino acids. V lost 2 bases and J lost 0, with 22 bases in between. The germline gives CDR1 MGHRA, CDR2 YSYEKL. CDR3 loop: CASSQNGRRQPRLNTEAFF. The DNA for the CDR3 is TGCGCCAGCAGCCAAAACGGGAGACGACAGCCACGGTTGAACACTGAAGCTTTCTTT.

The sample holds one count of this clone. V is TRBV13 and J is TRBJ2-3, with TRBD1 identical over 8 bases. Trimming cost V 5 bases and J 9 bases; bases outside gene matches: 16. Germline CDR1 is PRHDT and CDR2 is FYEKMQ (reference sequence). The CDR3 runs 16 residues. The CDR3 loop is CASSVPGQVDLGTQYF. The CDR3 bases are TGTGCCAGCAGCGTCCCGGGACAGGTAGACTTGGGCACGCAGTATTTT.

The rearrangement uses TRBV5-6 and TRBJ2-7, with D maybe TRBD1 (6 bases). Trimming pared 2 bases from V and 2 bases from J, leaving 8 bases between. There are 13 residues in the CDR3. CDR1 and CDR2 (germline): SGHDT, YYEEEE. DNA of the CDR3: TGTGCCAGCAGCTTCGGACAGCCCTACGAGCAGTACTTC. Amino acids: CASSFGQPYEQYF.

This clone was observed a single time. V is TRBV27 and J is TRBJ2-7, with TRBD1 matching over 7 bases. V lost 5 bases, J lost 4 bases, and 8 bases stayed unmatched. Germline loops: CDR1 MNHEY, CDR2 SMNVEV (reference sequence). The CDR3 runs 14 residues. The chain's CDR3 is CASSGTGTAYEQYF. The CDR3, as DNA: TGTGCCAGCAGTGGAACCGGGACAGCGTACGAGCAGTACTTC.

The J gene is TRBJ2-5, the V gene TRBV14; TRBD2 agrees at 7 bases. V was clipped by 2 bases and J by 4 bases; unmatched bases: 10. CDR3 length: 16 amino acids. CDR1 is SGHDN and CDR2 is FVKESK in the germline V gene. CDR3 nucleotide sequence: TGTGCCAGCAGCCAAAAAACGCGGGACTACTTAGAGACCCAGTACTTC. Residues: CASSQKTRDYLETQYF.

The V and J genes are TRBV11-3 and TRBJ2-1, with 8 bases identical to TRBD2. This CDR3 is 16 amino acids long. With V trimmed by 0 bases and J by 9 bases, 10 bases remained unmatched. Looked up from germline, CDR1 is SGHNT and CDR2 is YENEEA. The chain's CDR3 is CASSLDGTSISGEQFF. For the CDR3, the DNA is TGTGCCAGCAGCTTAGACGGGACTAGTATTAGCGGTGAGCAGTTCTTC.

The DNA for the CDR3 is TGTGCCAGCAGCCCCGGGACAGGGCACAATGAGCAGTTCTTC. It specifies CASSPGTGHNEQFF. This sequence joins TRBV7-9 and TRBJ2-1; TRBD1 matches 9 bases. Germline assignment: CDR1 SEHNR and CDR2 FQNEAQ (reference sequence). V was clipped by 5 bases and J by 5 bases; unmatched bases: 4. This CDR3 has 14 residues. The whole variable domain, filled in from reference TRBV7-9 and TRBJ2-1, reads DTGVSQNPRHKITKRGQNVTFRCDPISEHNRLYWYRQTLGQGPEFLTYFQNEAQLEKSRLLSDRFSAERPKGSFSTLEIQRTEQGDSAMYLCASSPGTGHNEQFFGPGTRLTVL.